This T cell receptor beta chain was profiled in a study of shared clonotypes between healthy human individuals. Broader study findings: Sequencing depth was expected to influence donor clonotype sharing.

On this clone: No antigen is known for it.

Each cell subset's genomic DNA was divided evenly among several immunoSEQ plates. Here immunoSEQ multiplex PCR was the method, and the copy in TCRdb shows in-frame clones only, minus some. This sample has 2 million to 2.5 million clones, with 80% to 95% found just once. This TCR was sampled from a man in his late teens or twenties in good health. Some clones in this sample may be carry-over from other donors' samples. The sequenced sample was naive CD4+ T cells from PBMCs. The subset was: CD45RA+ positively selected.

CDR3 sequence: CASSLGLRSPLHF. CDR3 DNA: TGTGCCAGCAGTTTGGGATTGCGGTCACCCCTCCACTTT. The rearrangement joins TRBV27 to TRBJ1-6, with no clear D. Germline CDR1 is MNHEY and CDR2 is SMNVEV (reference sequence). This CDR3 region has 13 residues. V lost 3 bases and J lost 10, with 10 bases in between.